The sequence of this T cell receptor beta chain was determined in a study of blood T cell repertoires in COVID-19 (dated by TCRdb to 2019 to 2021). With respect to the entire study: The collaborator samples originated in the United States, Italy and Spain and spanned the acute and convalescent phases of COVID-19. A freely available public database, intended as a resource for researchers studying the immune response to SARS-CoV-2, is where the repertoires were released. Subjects who had been exposed to COVID-19, were actively infected with it, or had recovered from it provided the deeply sampled blood TCRbeta repertoires that made up the dataset. The samples were drawn from two sources: the first 160 participants of the ongoing ImmuneRACE study, and 1,200 or so subjects contributed by 6 global collaborators. Where available, HLA class I and class II types were taken from metadata supplied by the sample provider and were not determined by assay-based typing. A de-identified subject ID, COVID-19 status, age in years and sex were almost always included in the sample metadata. The prospective study material was composed of cDNA or gDNA derived from T cells, B-cell-depleted T cells, or PBMCs.

A word on this clone: Which antigen it targets is not known. No much larger clone exists at a distance of one base, and base qualities are not known.

Measured from the cysteine to the phenylalanine, the CDR3 is 13 residues long. The CDR3 DNA has 39 bases and is translated from base 1. The germline V gene (reference sequence) yields LNHDA for CDR1 and SQIVND for CDR2. V is reduced by 7 bases and J by 5 bases, leaving a spacing of 14 bases between them. TCRbeta CDR3 regions were amplified from genomic DNA using the immunoSEQ Assay, a bias-controlled multiplex PCR. In the paper's pipeline: The number of nucleated cells in each sample was estimated from the amplification of reference gene primers within the assay. To quantify the absolute abundance of each unique TCRbeta CDR3 rearrangement, sequence reads were collapsed and filtered. For each sample, productive Simpson clonality was calculated by taking the square root of Simpson's diversity index across productive rearrangements. Drawn from immuneACCESS, this table holds only the in-frame rearrangements with V and J called that TCRdb kept. Clones are partly lost; checked studies trace under half to an unresolved V gene and leave the rest unexplained. V and J calls and clone size are copied from that table; D and trimming were computed from the DNA. This sample has roughly 220,000 clones in its table, and approximately 81% of those were observed once. About 20% of the sample lies in the top ten.

The paper as a whole reports these results and caveats: The amount of clinical and demographic metadata varied by source and participant and was provided uncurated.

Collaborating institutions collected whole blood in K2EDTA tubes following their own protocols. Collaborator samples were shipped for TCRbeta analysis as frozen whole blood, isolated PBMCs, or DNA extracted from either sample type. This TCR was sampled from a young man with active or convalescent COVID-19. The sequenced sample was peripheral blood. The chain employs TRBV19 and TRBJ1-1; the D gene lacks a confident call. The CDR3 region has the sequence CASTLRGWTEAFF. The DNA reads TGTGCCAGTACCTTGCGAGGTTGGACTGAAGCTTTCTTT.